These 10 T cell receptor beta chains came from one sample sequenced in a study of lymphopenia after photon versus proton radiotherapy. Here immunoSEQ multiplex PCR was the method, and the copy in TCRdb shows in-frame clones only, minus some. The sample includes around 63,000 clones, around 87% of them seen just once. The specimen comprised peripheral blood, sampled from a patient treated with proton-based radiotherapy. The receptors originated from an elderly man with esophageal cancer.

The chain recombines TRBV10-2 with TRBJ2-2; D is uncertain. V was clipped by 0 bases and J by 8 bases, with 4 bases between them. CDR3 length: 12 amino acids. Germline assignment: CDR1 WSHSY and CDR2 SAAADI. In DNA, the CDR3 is TGCGCCAGCAGTGAGTCAAGGGGGGAGCTGTTTTTT. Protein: CASSESRGELFF.

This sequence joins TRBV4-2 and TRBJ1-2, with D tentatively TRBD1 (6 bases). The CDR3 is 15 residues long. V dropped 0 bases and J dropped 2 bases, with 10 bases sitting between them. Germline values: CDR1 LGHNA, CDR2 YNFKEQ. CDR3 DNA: TGTGCCAGCAGCCAAGAGGGGGCTAAAAACTATGGCTACACCTTC. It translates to CASSQEGAKNYGYTF.

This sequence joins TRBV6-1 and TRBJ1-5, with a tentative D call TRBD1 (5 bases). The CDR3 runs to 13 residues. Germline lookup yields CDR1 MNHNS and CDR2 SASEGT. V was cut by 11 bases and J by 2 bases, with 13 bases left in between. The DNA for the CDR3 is TGTGCCGGGAGTCTGGGGGGCAATCAGCCCCAGCATTTT. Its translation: CAGSLGGNQPQHF.

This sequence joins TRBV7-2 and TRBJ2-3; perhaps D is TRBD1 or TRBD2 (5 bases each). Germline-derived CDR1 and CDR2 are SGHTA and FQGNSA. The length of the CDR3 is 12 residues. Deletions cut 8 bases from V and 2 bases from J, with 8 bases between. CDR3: CASGGPTDTQYF. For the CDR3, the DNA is TGTGCCAGCGGGGGACCCACAGATACGCAGTATTTT.

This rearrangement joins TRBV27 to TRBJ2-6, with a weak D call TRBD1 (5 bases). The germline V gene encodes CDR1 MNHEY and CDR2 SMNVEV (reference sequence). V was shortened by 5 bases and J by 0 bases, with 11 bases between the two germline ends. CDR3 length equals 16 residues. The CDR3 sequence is CASSPLGRSGANVLTF. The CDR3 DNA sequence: TGTGCCAGCAGTCCTCTGGGGCGCTCTGGGGCCAACGTCCTGACTTTC.

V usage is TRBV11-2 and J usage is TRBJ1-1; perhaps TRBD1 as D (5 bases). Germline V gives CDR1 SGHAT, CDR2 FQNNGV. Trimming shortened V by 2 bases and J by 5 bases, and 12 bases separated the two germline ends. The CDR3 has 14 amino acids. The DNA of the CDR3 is TGTGCCAGCAGCTTACAGGGCGGGTATACTGAAGCTTTCTTT. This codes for CASSLQGGYTEAFF. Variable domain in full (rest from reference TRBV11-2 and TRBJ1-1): EAGVAQSPRYKIIEKRQSVAFWCNPISGHATLYWYQQILGQGPKLLIQFQNNGVVDDSQLPKDRFSAERLKGVDSTLKIQPAKLEDSAVYLCASSLQGGYTEAFFGQGTRLTVV.

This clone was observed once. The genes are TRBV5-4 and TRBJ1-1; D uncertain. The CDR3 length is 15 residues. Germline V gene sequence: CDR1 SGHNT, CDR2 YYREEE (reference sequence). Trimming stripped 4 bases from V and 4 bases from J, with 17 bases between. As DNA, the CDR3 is TGTGCCAGCAGCCCCGGGGTCCAGGAGCCCACTGAAGCTTTCTTT. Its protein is CASSPGVQEPTEAFF. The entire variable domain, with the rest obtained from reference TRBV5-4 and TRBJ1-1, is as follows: ETGVTQSPTHLIKTRGQQVTLRCSSQSGHNTVSWYQQALGQGPQFIFQYYREEENGRGNFPPRFSGLQFPNYSSELNVNALELDDSALYLCASSPGVQEPTEAFFGQGTRLTVV.

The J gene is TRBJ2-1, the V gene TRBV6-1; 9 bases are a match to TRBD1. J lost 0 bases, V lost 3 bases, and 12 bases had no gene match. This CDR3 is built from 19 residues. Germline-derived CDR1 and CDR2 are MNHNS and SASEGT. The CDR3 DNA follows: TGTGCCAGCAGTGACCCAGCGGGGACAGGGACTTTCTCCTACAATGAGCAGTTCTTC. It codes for CASSDPAGTGTFSYNEQFF.

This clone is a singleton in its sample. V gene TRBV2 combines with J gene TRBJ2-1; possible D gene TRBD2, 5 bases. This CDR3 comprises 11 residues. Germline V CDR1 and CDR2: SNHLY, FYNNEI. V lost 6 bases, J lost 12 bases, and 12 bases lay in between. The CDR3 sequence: CASSPLARQFF. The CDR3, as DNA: TGTGCCAGCAGCCCCTTAGCGCGGCAGTTCTTC. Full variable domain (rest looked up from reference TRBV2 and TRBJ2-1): EPEVTQTPSHQVTQMGQEVILRCVPISNHLYFYWYRQILGQKVEFLVSFYNNEISEKSEIFDDQFSVERPDGSNFTLKIRSTKLEDSAMYFCASSPLARQFFGPGTRLTVL.

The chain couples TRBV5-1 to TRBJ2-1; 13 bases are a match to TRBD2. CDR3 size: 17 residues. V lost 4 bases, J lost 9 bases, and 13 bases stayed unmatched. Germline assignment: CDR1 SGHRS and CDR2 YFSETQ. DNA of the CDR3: TGCGCCAGCAGCCTAGGACTAGCGGGAGCCCGAGTTCGTGAGCAGTTCTTC. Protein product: CASSLGLAGARVREQFF.